Presented here are 17 T cell receptor beta chains from one specimen sequenced in a study of CD8 T cells in Susac syndrome. cDNA came from roughly 0.53 to 1 ug RNA primed by random hexamers. TCRdb ran MiXCR on the immunoSEQ multiplex PCR reads and lists one entry per CDR3 protein. The top ten clones hold approximately 0.11% of a sample with a few hundred thousand distinct CDR3 sequences, around 83% of them seen once. Sequenced input: CD8+ T cells from PBMCs. These receptors all come from a human donor with multiple sclerosis.

The chain uses TRBV23-1 and TRBJ2-7; TRBD2 matches at 7 bases. TRBV23-1 is an ORF, with its function uncertain. This CDR3 region has 17 residues. V shed 0 bases, J shed 2 bases, and the junction held 10 bases outside the gene matches. The CDR3 DNA reads TGCGCCAGCAGTCAATCAGGACCCGGGGACTATACCTACGAGCAGTACTTC. As protein: CASSQSGPGDYTYEQYF.

The rearrangement links TRBV7-9 to TRBJ2-7; possibly TRBD2 for D (6 bases). With 5 bases removed from V and 0 bases from J, the gap between germline ends came to 17 bases. CDR1 is SEHNR and CDR2 is FQNEAQ in the germline V gene (reference sequence). There are 16 residues in the CDR3. The CDR3: CASSPRDSRTSYEQYF. The CDR3, as DNA: TGTGCCAGCAGCCCCCGGGACTCGAGGACCTCCTACGAGCAGTACTTC.

The chain has TRBV28 and TRBJ1-1; D gene ambiguous. Trimming took off 4 bases at V and 7 bases at J, with 7 bases between the two ends. The CDR3 runs to 11 residues. Germline assignment: CDR1 MDHEN and CDR2 SYDVKM. The CDR3 region is CASSWDLEAFF. DNA of the CDR3: TGTGCCAGCAGTTGGGATCTTGAAGCTTTCTTT.

The chain couples TRBV30 to TRBJ1-1; 7 bases line up with TRBD1. CDR3 size: 14 residues. The V gene's germline CDR1 is GTSNPN and CDR2 SVGIG (reference sequence). V trimming: 0 bases; J trimming: 2 bases; junction bases outside the gene matches: 3. The CDR3 sequence is CAWSVWDRNTEAFF. The CDR3 DNA reads as TGTGCCTGGAGTGTATGGGACAGAAACACTGAAGCTTTCTTT.

This clonotype has a handful of counts. The chain has TRBV5-4 and TRBJ2-7; TRBD1 aligns across 7 bases. The CDR3 contains 14 residues. The trim removed 5 bases at V and 1 base at J, leaving 6 bases unmatched. CDR1 is SGHNT, CDR2 YYREEE, per germline (reference sequence). CDR3 sequence: CASRPGQTSYEQYF. The CDR3 DNA sequence: TGTGCCAGCAGACCGGGACAGACGTCCTACGAGCAGTACTTC.

This clonotype occurred a few times. The chain has TRBV7-9 and TRBJ2-7; TRBD1 or TRBD2 may be the D gene (5 bases each). CDR1 is SEHNR, CDR2 FQNEAQ, per germline (reference sequence). Trimming removed 3 bases at V and 4 bases at J, with 13 bases between. The CDR3 totals 14 residues. CDR3 bases: TGTGCCAGCAGCTTTTCGGGACGTTTATACGAGCAGTACTTC. Translation: CASSFSGRLYEQYF.

This clonotype is a singleton in its sample. The V call is TRBV4-2, the J call TRBJ1-1; 8 bases align to TRBD1. Germline V gene data show CDR1 as LGHNA and CDR2 as YNFKEQ. The CDR3 is 15 residues long. Trimming removed 6 bases from V and 1 base from J; junction bases left unmatched: 7. As DNA, the CDR3 is TGTGCCAGCAGGAAGGGACAGGCGGGGAACACTGAAGCTTTCTTT. Protein: CASRKGQAGNTEAFF.

This chain links TRBV4-1 with TRBJ2-7; 7 nucleotides agree with TRBD1. The V gene's germline CDR1 is MGHRA and CDR2 YSYEKL. V lost 4 bases, J lost 1 base, and 7 bases stayed unmatched. This CDR3 spans 15 amino acids. CDR3 coding DNA: TGCGCCAGCAGCCCCCTCAACAGGGGATCCTACGAGCAGTACTTC. It yields the protein CASSPLNRGSYEQYF.

The genes are TRBV28 and TRBJ1-5; unclear D gene. The V end lost 5 bases, the J end lost 6 bases, and 17 bases lay between the germline ends. The CDR3 covers 15 residues. Germline V gene lookup returns CDR1 MDHEN and CDR2 SYDVKM. The CDR3 spells CASSPQDYMGQPQHF. The CDR3 bases are TGTGCCAGCAGTCCTCAGGACTATATGGGTCAGCCCCAGCATTTT.

The V call is TRBV30, the J call TRBJ2-1; no definite D call. Germline V gene lookup returns CDR1 GTSNPN and CDR2 SVGIG (reference sequence). CDR3 length: 17 residues. Trimming removed 1 base at V and 2 bases at J, with 18 bases between. The CDR3 here is CAWSAPLLGLTYNEQFF. In DNA, the CDR3 is TGTGCCTGGAGTGCCCCGCTTCTGGGGTTGACCTACAATGAGCAGTTCTTC.

V and J are TRBV19 and TRBJ2-3; tentatively, D is TRBD1 (6 bases). Germline lookup yields CDR1 LNHDA and CDR2 SQIVND (reference sequence). The length of the CDR3 is 15 residues. V lost 3 bases to trimming and J lost 5 bases, with 15 bases between them. CDR3 in amino acids: CASSIQGFSEDTQYF. As DNA, the CDR3 is TGTGCCAGTAGTATCCAGGGGTTTTCCGAAGATACGCAGTATTTT. Full variable domain (remainder filled in from reference TRBV19 and TRBJ2-3): DGGITQSPKYLFRKEGQNVTLSCEQNLNHDAMYWYRQDPGQGLRLIYYSQIVNDFQKGDIAEGYSVSREKKESFPLTVTSAQKNPTAFYLCASSIQGFSEDTQYFGPGTRLTVL.

This chain links TRBV7-8 with TRBJ2-5; TRBD1 is a possible D gene (6 bases). CDR1 and CDR2 from the germline V gene are SGHVS and FQNEAQ. CDR3 size: 15 residues. V lost 1 base, J lost 3 bases, and 12 bases lay in between. CDR3 DNA sequence: TGTGCCAGCAGCTTAGGGCCTGGGGGCAAAGAGACCCAGTACTTC. It specifies CASSLGPGGKETQYF. The entire variable domain, with the rest obtained from reference TRBV7-8 and TRBJ2-5, is as follows: GAGVSQSPRYKVAKRGQDVALRCDPISGHVSLFWYQQALGQGPEFLTYFQNEAQLDKSGLPSDRFFAERPEGSVSTLKIQRTQQEDSAVYLCASSLGPGGKETQYFGPGTRLLVL.

The chain employs TRBV25-1 and TRBJ2-1, with 8 nucleotides matching TRBD1. The CDR3 runs 16 residues. V gave up 4 bases and J gave up 1 base; unmatched junction bases: 6. Germline-derived CDR1 and CDR2 are MGHDK and SYGVNS. CDR3 amino acids: CASSVDRGSSYNEQFF. CDR3 nucleotide sequence: TGTGCCAGCAGTGTAGACAGGGGATCGTCCTACAATGAGCAGTTCTTC.

The V gene is TRBV21-1, the J gene TRBJ1-1. TRBV21-1 has pseudogene status. This CDR3 has 13 amino acids. CDR3 bases: TGTGCCAGCAGCAAAGCGCTTGGAACTGAAGCTTTCTTT. Its protein is CASSKALGTEAFF.

This chain connects TRBV6-1 to TRBJ1-1; D is ambiguous. V shed 5 bases and J shed 6 bases, with 10 bases lying between them. This CDR3 region has 12 residues. From germline, CDR1 is MNHNS and CDR2 SASEGT. In DNA form, the CDR3 reads TGTGCCAGCAGTCTAGACCCCTCTGAAGCTTTCTTT. It is translated as CASSLDPSEAFF.

This clonotype was seen a handful of times. The chain couples TRBV6-1 to TRBJ2-2, with TRBD2 matching 7 bases. This CDR3 spans 15 amino acids. Per germline, CDR1 MNHNS and CDR2 SASEGT. V dropped 4 bases and J dropped 5; count of bases not matched to a gene: 7. The chain's CDR3 is CASSALSGLTGELFF. The CDR3 region has the DNA TGTGCCAGCAGTGCACTTAGCGGGCTTACCGGGGAGCTGTTTTTT.

The table lists this clonotype with a few counts. The gene calls are TRBV4-1 and TRBJ2-7, with TRBD2 matching over 8 bases. Germline V lookup: CDR1 MGHRA, CDR2 YSYEKL. V gave up 1 base and J gave up 3 bases; unmatched junction bases: 26. The CDR3 runs 22 residues. The CDR3 sequence: CASSQGSEPLKRELVVGYEQYF. In DNA form, the CDR3 reads TGCGCCAGCAGCCAAGGATCAGAGCCCTTAAAGCGGGAGCTGGTCGTGGGCTACGAGCAGTACTTC.